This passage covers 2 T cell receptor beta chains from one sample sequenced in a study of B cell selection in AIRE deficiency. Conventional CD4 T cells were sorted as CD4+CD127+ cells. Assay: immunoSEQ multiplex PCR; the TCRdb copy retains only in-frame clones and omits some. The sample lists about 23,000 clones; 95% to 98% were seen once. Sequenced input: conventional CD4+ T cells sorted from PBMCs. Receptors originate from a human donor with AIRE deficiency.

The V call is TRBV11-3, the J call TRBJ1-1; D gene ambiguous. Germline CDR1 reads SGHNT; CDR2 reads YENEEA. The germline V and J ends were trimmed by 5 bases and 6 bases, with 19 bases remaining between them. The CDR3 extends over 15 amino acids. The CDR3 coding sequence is TGTGCCAGCAGCACACCGTACACCCTTGCCCCTGAAGCTTTCTTT. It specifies CASSTPYTLAPEAFF.

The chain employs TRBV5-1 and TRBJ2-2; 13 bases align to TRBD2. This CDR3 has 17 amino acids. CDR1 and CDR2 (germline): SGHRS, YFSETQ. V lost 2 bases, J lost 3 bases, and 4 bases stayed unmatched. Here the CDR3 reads CASSFRTSGRDTGELFF. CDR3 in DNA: TGCGCCAGCAGCTTTAGAACTAGCGGGAGGGACACCGGGGAGCTGTTTTTT.